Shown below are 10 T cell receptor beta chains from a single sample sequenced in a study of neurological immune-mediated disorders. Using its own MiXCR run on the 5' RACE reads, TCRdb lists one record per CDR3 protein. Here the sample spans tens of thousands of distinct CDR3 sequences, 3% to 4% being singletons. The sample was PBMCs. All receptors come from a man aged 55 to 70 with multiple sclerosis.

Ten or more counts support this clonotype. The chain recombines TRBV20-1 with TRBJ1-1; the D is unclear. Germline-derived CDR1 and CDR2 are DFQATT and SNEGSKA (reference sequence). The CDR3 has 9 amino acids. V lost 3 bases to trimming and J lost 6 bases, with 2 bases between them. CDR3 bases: TGCAGTGCTAGGGCTGAAGCTTTCTTT. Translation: CSARAEAFF.

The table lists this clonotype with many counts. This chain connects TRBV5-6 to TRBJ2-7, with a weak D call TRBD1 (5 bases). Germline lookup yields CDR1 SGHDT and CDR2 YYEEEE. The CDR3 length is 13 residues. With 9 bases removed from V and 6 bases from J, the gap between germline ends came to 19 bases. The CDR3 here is CATGRGSDREQYF. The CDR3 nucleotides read TGTGCCACCGGAAGGGGCTCCGATCGCGAGCAGTACTTC.

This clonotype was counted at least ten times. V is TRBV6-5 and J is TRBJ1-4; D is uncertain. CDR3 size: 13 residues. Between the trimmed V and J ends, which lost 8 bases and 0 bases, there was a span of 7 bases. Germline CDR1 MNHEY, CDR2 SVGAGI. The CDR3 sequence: CASWDATNEKLFF. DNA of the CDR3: TGTGCCAGCTGGGATGCAACTAATGAAAAACTGTTTTTT.

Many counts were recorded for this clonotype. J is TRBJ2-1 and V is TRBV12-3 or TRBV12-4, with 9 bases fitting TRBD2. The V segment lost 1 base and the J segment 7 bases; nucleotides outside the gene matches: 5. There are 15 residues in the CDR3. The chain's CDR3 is CASSLGGLAINEQFF. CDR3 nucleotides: TGTGCCAGCAGTTTAGGGGGACTAGCTATTAATGAGCAGTTCTTC.

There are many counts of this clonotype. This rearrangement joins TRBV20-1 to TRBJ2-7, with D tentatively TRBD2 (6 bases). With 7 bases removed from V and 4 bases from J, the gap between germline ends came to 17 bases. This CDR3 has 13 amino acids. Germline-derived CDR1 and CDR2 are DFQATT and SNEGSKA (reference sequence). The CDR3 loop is CSGLIGGEYEQYF. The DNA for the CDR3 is TGCAGTGGGTTGATCGGGGGAGAATACGAGCAGTACTTC.

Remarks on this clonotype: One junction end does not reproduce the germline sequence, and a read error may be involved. The CDR3 is CASSLEGLQETQYF. DNA of the CDR3: TGTGCCAGCAGCTTAGAAGGGTTACAAGAGACCCAATACTTC. The chain recombines TRBV7-9 with TRBJ2-5; unclear D gene. CDR1 and CDR2 (germline): SEHNR, FQNEAQ (reference sequence). The CDR3 is made up of 14 amino acids.

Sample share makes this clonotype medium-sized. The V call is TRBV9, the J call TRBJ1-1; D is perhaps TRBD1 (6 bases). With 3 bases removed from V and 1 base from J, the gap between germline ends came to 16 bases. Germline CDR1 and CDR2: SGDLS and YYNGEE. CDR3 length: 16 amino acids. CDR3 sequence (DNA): TGTGCCAGCAGCGCCCGCGGGGGGGGCCAGAACACTGAAGCTTTCTTT. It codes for CASSARGGGQNTEAFF.

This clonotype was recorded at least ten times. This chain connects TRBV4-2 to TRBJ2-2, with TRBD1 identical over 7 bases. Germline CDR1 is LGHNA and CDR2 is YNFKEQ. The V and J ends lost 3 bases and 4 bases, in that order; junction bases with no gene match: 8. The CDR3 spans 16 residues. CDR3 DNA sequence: TGTGCCAGCAGCCACCCCGGACAGGCGGCCACCGGGGAGCTGTTTTTT. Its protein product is CASSHPGQAATGELFF.

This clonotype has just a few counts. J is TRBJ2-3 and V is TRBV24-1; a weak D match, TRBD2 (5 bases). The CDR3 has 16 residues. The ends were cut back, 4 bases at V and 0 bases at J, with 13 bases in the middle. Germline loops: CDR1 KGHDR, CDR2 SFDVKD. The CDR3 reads CATSDLSGRSTDTQYF. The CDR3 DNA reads TGTGCCACCAGTGACTTAAGCGGACGGAGCACAGATACGCAGTATTTT.

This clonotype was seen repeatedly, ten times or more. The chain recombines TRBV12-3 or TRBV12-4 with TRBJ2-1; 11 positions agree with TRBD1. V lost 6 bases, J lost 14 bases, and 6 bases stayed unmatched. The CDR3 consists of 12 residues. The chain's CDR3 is CASRIGQGAEFF. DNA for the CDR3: TGTGCCAGCAGGATCGGACAGGGGGCTGAGTTCTTC.